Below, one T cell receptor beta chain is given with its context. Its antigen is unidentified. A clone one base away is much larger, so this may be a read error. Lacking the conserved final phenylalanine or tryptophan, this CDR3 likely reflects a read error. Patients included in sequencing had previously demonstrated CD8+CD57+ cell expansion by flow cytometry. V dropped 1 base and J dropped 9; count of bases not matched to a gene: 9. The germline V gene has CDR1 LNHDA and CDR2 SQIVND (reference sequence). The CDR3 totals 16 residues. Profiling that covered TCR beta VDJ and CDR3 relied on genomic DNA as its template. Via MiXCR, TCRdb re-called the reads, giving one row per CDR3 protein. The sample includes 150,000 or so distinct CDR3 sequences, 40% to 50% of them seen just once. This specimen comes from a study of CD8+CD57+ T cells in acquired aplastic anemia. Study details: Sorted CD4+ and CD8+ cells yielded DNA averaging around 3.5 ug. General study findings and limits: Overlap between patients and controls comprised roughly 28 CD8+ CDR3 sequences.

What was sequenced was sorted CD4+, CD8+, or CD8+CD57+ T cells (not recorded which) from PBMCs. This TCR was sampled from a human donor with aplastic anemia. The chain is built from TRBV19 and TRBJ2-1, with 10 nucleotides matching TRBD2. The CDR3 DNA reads TGTGCCAGTAGTATAGGGGGGACTAGCGCCATGGGTGAGCAGTTCTCC. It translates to CASSIGGTSAMGEQFS.